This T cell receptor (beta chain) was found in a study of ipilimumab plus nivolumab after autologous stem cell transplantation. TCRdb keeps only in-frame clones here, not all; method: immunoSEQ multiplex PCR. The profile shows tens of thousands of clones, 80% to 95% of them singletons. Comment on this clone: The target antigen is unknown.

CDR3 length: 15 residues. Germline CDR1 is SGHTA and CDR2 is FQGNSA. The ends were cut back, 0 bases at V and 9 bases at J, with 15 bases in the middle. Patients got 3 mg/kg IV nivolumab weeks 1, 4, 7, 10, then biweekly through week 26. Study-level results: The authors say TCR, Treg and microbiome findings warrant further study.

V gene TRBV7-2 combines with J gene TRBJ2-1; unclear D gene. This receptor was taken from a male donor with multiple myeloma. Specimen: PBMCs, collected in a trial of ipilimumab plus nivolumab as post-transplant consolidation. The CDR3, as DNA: TGTGCCAGCAGCTTAGCGCAGGTCGGCGGATTTGAGCAGTTCTTC. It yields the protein CASSLAQVGGFEQFF.